This TCR beta chain was recorded in a study of beta chain features in type 1 diabetes (dated by TCRdb to the late 2010s). With respect to the entire study: Mean age, gender distribution, total cell number and subset yield did not differ between patients and healthy donors. Across all samples, around 99 million sorted cells were examined, and cell number per subset correlated strongly with RNA yield. In the study, TCRB repertoires of sorted circulating CD4+ T cell subsets from recently diagnosed type 1 diabetes patients were compared with those of matched healthy donors. Naive and central memory subsets were obtained from all 30 or so donors, but regulatory and stem cell-like memory subsets were isolated from only 8 patients and roughly eight healthy donors. Findings and caveats that apply to the study as a whole: Because cDNA was sequenced instead of genomic DNA, activated cells with high expression could be over-represented, although the groups did not differ in activation or CD3 levels. Naive, central memory and regulatory TCRB repertoires appeared more similar among patients than among healthy donors. Shorter templates might be favored by PCR, yet because patient and control samples were amplified and corrected together, any such skew would affect both groups equally. Patients with type 1 diabetes made fewer insertions and deleted more nucleotides at VDJ recombination sites, implying thymic rearrangement abnormalities. Because small numbers of individuals were included in the HLA sub-analyses, any influence of HLA type on TCRB rearrangement was left unresolved. Type 1 diabetes patients showed a moderate but significant shortening of TCRB CDR3 length in all four CD4+ subsets.

Trimming takes 1 base from V and 5 bases from J, and the germline ends sit 9 bases apart. Its CDR3 holds 14 amino acids, cysteine through phenylalanine. Left in the record is the CDR3 DNA by itself, 42 bases read in frame from the first base. CDR1 and CDR2 (KGHSH, LQKENI) derive from the germline V gene. Each donor gave one peripheral blood draw, roughly 120 mL on average, collected into heparinised tubes. A BD FACSAria II and a panel including CD45RO, CCR7, CD25, CD127, CD95 and CD27 were used to sort naive, central memory, regulatory and stem cell-like memory CD4+ T cells. Every sorted population had a purity above 95%. PBMCs were separated immediately by Lymphoprep density gradient centrifugation and were stained directly, without being cultured. So that batch effects would be minimized, each experiment stained and sorted samples in pairs, pairing one healthy donor with one patient. Points on this clone: Its specific antigen is unknown. No per-base quality is available; no much larger clone lies one base away.

The High Capacity cDNA Reverse Transcription Kit was used to reverse transcribe all of the isolated RNA, meaning that expressed TCRB transcripts were what got sequenced. Deep immunoSEQ sequencing was performed on naive, central memory and regulatory T cell samples, with an average of about 4 million total reads per sample. After sorted cells were lysed in RLT buffer, RNA was extracted with DNase-treated RNeasy Micro or Mini kits, with the choice depending on cell number. To prevent cross-contamination, every cell subset was processed on its own, while patient and healthy donor samples were processed together. Using the immunoSEQ multiplex PCR, TCRB sequences were amplified from cDNA into 87-bp fragments spanning the CDR3 region. Sequencing of the amplicons was performed on the Illumina HiSeq platform. Processing in the source paper ran as follows. Synthetic template baselines were used to correct PCR bias computationally, reads within Hamming distance 2 were collapsed together, and singletons that could not be merged were discarded. By aligning reads against IMGT, V, D and J genes, CDR3 length, and insertions or deletions at six rearrangement sites were assigned. Within each subset, clonotype counts were normalized to sorted cell number, after which true diversity and Gini coefficients were computed with the tcR R package. The overlap coefficient, calculated on TCRB nucleotide sequences, was used to quantify repertoire sharing. What TCRdb holds here is the immuneACCESS table cut down to in-frame rearrangements. Part of the clones is not present; checked against another copy, under half of the missing clones reflect an unresolved V gene, and the others are unexplained. That table furnishes V, J and clone size, whereas the DNA furnished D and trimming. This sample lists some 10,000 clones; 75% to 80% were detected once. The ten largest account for 1.3% to 1.5% of the sample.

The sequencing input was Tregs from blood. This specimen's cell subset or site label, interpreted: regulatory CD4+ T cells. The receptor comes from a woman between 18 and 29 years old in good health. The chain is assembled from TRBV18 and TRBJ2-1, with a weak D call of TRBD1 (5 bases match). The DNA sequence follows: TGTGCCAGCTCACCACGGGCAGGGAACAATGAGCAGTTCTTC. This gives the protein CASSPRAGNNEQFF.